The text below deals with one T cell receptor beta chain. This CDR3 contains 15 residues. Germline trimming cut 3 bases from V and 1 base from J; bases unmatched to any gene: 2. From germline, CDR1 is KGHSH and CDR2 LQKENI. Multiplex touch-down PCR with TRB-A/B primers amplified rearranged V-D-J TRB sequences. A single record per CDR3 protein comes from TCRdb applying MiXCR to the multiplex PCR reads. The sample holds some 6,700 distinct CDR3 sequences, about 56% seen once. The data are from a study of T cell repertoires in aging, cancer and after chemotherapy. On the study more broadly: Patients with glioblastoma brain tumors were sampled before and after temozolomide-based therapy.

The template was genomic DNA from peripheral blood, not RNA. This TCR came from a human donor with a solid tumor. The chain uses TRBV18 and TRBJ1-3; 8 bases align to TRBD1. Sequencing input: blood. Here the CDR3 DNA reads TGTGCCAGCTCACCTGGGGACAGGTCTGGAAACACCATATATTTT. It codes for CASSPGDRSGNTIYF.